This is a list of T cell receptor beta chains from one sample in a study of cytomegalovirus exposure and HLA in healthy donors. Here immunoSEQ multiplex PCR was the method, and the copy in TCRdb shows in-frame clones only, minus some. The data contain about 180,000 clones, around 80% of them singletons. The sequenced sample consisted of PBMCs. The receptor source for this set is a middle-aged man in good health and CMV-seronegative. Both conserved end residues are part of each CDR3. The D gene is left open where the match is weak. Expanded clones are given a class, and other clones once, few, many or no size at all.

V gene: TRBV27
clone size: -
J gene: TRBJ1-5
D gene: -
CDR3 protein: CASSLEAGFQPQHF
CDR3 DNA: TGTGCCAGCAGTTTAGAGGCAGGGTTCCAGCCCCAGCATTTT

V gene: TRBV6-5
clone size: few
J gene: TRBJ2-1
D gene: TRBD1
CDR3 protein: CASRRNRGPYNEQFF
CDR3 DNA: TGTGCCAGCAGGAGAAACAGGGGCCCCTACAATGAGCAGTTCTTC

V gene: TRBV19
clone size: -
J gene: TRBJ2-1
D gene: TRBD2
CDR3 protein: CASRIAGGPLNEQFF
CDR3 DNA: TGTGCCAGTAGGATAGCGGGAGGGCCTTTAAATGAGCAGTTCTTC

V gene: TRBV4-1
clone size: -
J gene: TRBJ2-3
D gene: TRBD2
CDR3 protein: CASSQETSGPTDTQYF
CDR3 DNA: TGCGCCAGCAGCCAAGAAACTAGCGGCCCCACAGATACGCAGTATTTT

V gene: TRBV11-1
clone size: -
J gene: TRBJ2-3
D gene: -
CDR3 protein: CASSLRRRFPDTQYF
CDR3 DNA: TGTGCCAGCAGCTTAAGGAGGCGGTTTCCAGATACGCAGTATTTT

V gene: TRBV28
clone size: -
J gene: TRBJ1-4
D gene: -
CDR3 protein: CASSLAWGGGEKLFF
CDR3 DNA: TGTGCCAGCAGTTTAGCGTGGGGAGGCGGGGAAAAACTGTTTTTT

V gene: TRBV18
clone size: -
J gene: TRBJ2-1
D gene: -
CDR3 protein: CASSPVRGVNEQFF
CDR3 DNA: TGTGCCAGCTCACCAGTCAGGGGGGTGAATGAGCAGTTCTTC

V gene: TRBV11-2
clone size: -
J gene: TRBJ2-2
D gene: -
CDR3 protein: CASSFFGRGDTGELFF
CDR3 DNA: TGTGCCAGCAGCTTTTTTGGTCGGGGTGACACCGGGGAGCTGTTTTTT

V gene: TRBV2
clone size: once
J gene: TRBJ2-3
D gene: -
CDR3 protein: CASSGGGQADTQYF
CDR3 DNA: TGTGCCAGCAGTGGGGGGGGGCAGGCAGATACGCAGTATTTT

V gene: TRBV11-2
clone size: -
J gene: TRBJ2-3
D gene: -
CDR3 protein: CASSSGFTDTQYF
CDR3 DNA: TGTGCCAGCAGCTCAGGGTTCACAGATACGCAGTATTTT

V gene: TRBV7-6
clone size: few
J gene: TRBJ2-7
D gene: TRBD2
CDR3 protein: CASSLSGGGTSGIYEQYF
CDR3 DNA: TGTGCCAGCAGCTTATCCGGCGGCGGGACTAGCGGGATATACGAGCAGTACTTC

V gene: TRBV2
clone size: -
J gene: TRBJ2-2
D gene: TRBD1
CDR3 protein: CASRQGIAGELFF
CDR3 DNA: TGTGCCAGCAGACAGGGGATCGCCGGGGAGCTGTTTTTT

V gene: TRBV5-8
clone size: -
J gene: TRBJ2-2
D gene: -
CDR3 protein: CASTRRGELFF
CDR3 DNA: TGTGCCAGCACGAGGCGCGGGGAGCTGTTTTTT

V gene: TRBV7-9
clone size: -
J gene: TRBJ2-2
D gene: -
CDR3 protein: CASSPPQGGLFF
CDR3 DNA: TGTGCCAGCAGCCCCCCGCAGGGTGGGCTGTTTTTT

V gene: TRBV27
clone size: -
J gene: TRBJ2-2
D gene: TRBD2
CDR3 protein: CASGRYGGGRGELFF
CDR3 DNA: TGTGCCAGCGGCCGGTACGGGGGGGGCCGTGGGGAGCTGTTTTTT

V gene: TRBV5-1
clone size: -
J gene: TRBJ1-1
D gene: TRBD1
CDR3 protein: CASRRPGGWDTEAFF
CDR3 DNA: TGCGCCAGCAGACGCCCAGGGGGTTGGGACACTGAAGCTTTCTTT

V gene: TRBV19
clone size: -
J gene: TRBJ2-2
D gene: TRBD2
CDR3 protein: CASSIRTSGRITGELFF
CDR3 DNA: TGTGCCAGTAGTATCCGGACTAGCGGGAGGATTACCGGGGAGCTGTTTTTT

V gene: TRBV7-2
clone size: -
J gene: TRBJ1-1
D gene: -
CDR3 protein: CASRGAPPEAFF
CDR3 DNA: TGTGCCAGCAGGGGGGCCCCTCCTGAAGCTTTCTTT

V gene: TRBV9
clone size: -
J gene: TRBJ2-7
D gene: TRBD2
CDR3 protein: CASSSALVAGVREQYF
CDR3 DNA: TGTGCCAGCAGCTCCGCCCTCGTAGCGGGAGTTCGAGAGCAGTACTTC

V gene: TRBV5-6
clone size: -
J gene: TRBJ1-1
D gene: TRBD1
CDR3 protein: CASSLVQGEAFF
CDR3 DNA: TGTGCCAGCAGCTTGGTACAGGGGGAAGCTTTCTTT

V gene: TRBV7-2
clone size: -
J gene: TRBJ2-7
D gene: -
CDR3 protein: CASSPDGGREQYF
CDR3 DNA: TGTGCCAGCAGCCCCGATGGGGGCAGAGAGCAGTACTTC

V gene: TRBV6-1
clone size: -
J gene: TRBJ2-7
D gene: TRBD2
CDR3 protein: CASTRGAGGPYEQYF
CDR3 DNA: TGTGCCAGCACAAGGGGAGCGGGAGGGCCGTACGAGCAGTACTTC

V gene: TRBV18
clone size: -
J gene: TRBJ2-5
D gene: TRBD2
CDR3 protein: CASSPGAGGQETQYF
CDR3 DNA: TGTGCCAGCTCACCAGGAGCGGGAGGCCAAGAGACCCAGTACTTC

V gene: TRBV29-1
clone size: -
J gene: TRBJ2-1
D gene: TRBD2
CDR3 protein: CSVSGTSGRPLYNEQFF
CDR3 DNA: TGCAGCGTCAGCGGTACTAGCGGGAGGCCCTTATACAATGAGCAGTTCTTC

V gene: TRBV7-2
clone size: -
J gene: TRBJ1-6
D gene: TRBD1
CDR3 protein: CASSLTGRINSSPLHF
CDR3 DNA: TGTGCCAGCAGCTTGACAGGGCGGATCAATTCTTCACCCCTCCACTTT

V gene: TRBV4-1
clone size: -
J gene: TRBJ2-3
D gene: -
CDR3 protein: CASSQNFGTDTQYF
CDR3 DNA: TGCGCCAGCAGCCAAAACTTCGGGACAGATACGCAGTATTTT

V gene: TRBV15
clone size: -
J gene: TRBJ2-1
D gene: TRBD2
CDR3 protein: CATSTPSGSSYNEQFF
CDR3 DNA: TGTGCCACCAGCACCCCTAGCGGGAGCTCCTACAATGAGCAGTTCTTC

V gene: TRBV30
clone size: -
J gene: TRBJ2-5
D gene: TRBD2
CDR3 protein: CAWGRLAGGLAQYF
CDR3 DNA: TGTGCCTGGGGTCGACTAGCGGGAGGGCTCGCCCAGTACTTC

V gene: TRBV30
clone size: -
J gene: TRBJ1-1
D gene: -
CDR3 protein: CAWSPGSTEAFF
CDR3 DNA: TGTGCCTGGAGCCCGGGGTCCACTGAAGCTTTCTTT

V gene: TRBV19
clone size: -
J gene: TRBJ1-1
D gene: -
CDR3 protein: CASSRVNTEAFF
CDR3 DNA: TGTGCCAGTAGTCGTGTGAACACTGAAGCTTTCTTT

V gene: TRBV28
clone size: -
J gene: TRBJ1-1
D gene: TRBD1
CDR3 protein: CASSRQGMNTEAFF
CDR3 DNA: TGTGCCAGCAGTCGACAGGGGATGAACACTGAAGCTTTCTTT

V gene: TRBV7-2
clone size: -
J gene: TRBJ2-5
D gene: TRBD2
CDR3 protein: CASSGTSGPYGTQYF
CDR3 DNA: TGTGCCAGCAGCGGGACTAGCGGCCCCTATGGGACCCAGTACTTC

V gene: TRBV5-1
clone size: few
J gene: TRBJ1-4
D gene: -
CDR3 protein: CASSRVGDPNEKLFF
CDR3 DNA: TGCGCCAGCAGCCGGGTAGGAGATCCTAATGAAAAACTGTTTTTT

V gene: TRBV5-1
clone size: -
J gene: TRBJ2-2
D gene: -
CDR3 protein: CASSHGTSAGELFF
CDR3 DNA: TGCGCCAGCAGCCATGGTACGTCGGCCGGGGAGCTGTTTTTT

V gene: TRBV13
clone size: -
J gene: TRBJ2-2
D gene: -
CDR3 protein: CASSLGRDSRTGELFF
CDR3 DNA: TGTGCCAGCAGCTTAGGCAGAGACTCGAGGACCGGGGAGCTGTTTTTT

V gene: TRBV10-3
clone size: once
J gene: TRBJ1-2
D gene: TRBD1
CDR3 protein: CAIRGTGGAYGYTF
CDR3 DNA: TGTGCCATCAGGGGGACAGGGGGCGCATATGGCTACACCTTC

V gene: TRBV2
clone size: -
J gene: TRBJ2-2
D gene: TRBD2
CDR3 protein: CASVPGLAGGRDTGELFF
CDR3 DNA: TGTGCCAGCGTACCGGGACTAGCGGGGGGGCGCGACACCGGGGAGCTGTTTTTT

V gene: TRBV28
clone size: -
J gene: TRBJ2-1
D gene: TRBD2
CDR3 protein: CAIEGSGGHSFYNEQFF
CDR3 DNA: TGTGCCATCGAGGGGAGCGGGGGCCACAGCTTCTACAATGAGCAGTTCTTC

V gene: TRBV7-6
clone size: -
J gene: TRBJ2-5
D gene: TRBD2
CDR3 protein: CASSLEASGSQETQYF
CDR3 DNA: TGTGCCAGCAGCTTAGAGGCTAGCGGGTCCCAAGAGACCCAGTACTTC

V gene: TRBV28
clone size: -
J gene: TRBJ2-5
D gene: -
CDR3 protein: CASSVGGAGLETQYF
CDR3 DNA: TGTGCCAGCAGTGTCGGAGGAGCAGGTCTAGAGACCCAGTACTTC

V gene: TRBV7-8
clone size: -
J gene: TRBJ2-7
D gene: -
CDR3 protein: CASSLTGPLIDRHYEQYF
CDR3 DNA: TGTGCCAGCAGCTTGACCGGTCCTTTAATCGACAGACACTACGAGCAGTACTTC

V gene: TRBV19
clone size: -
J gene: TRBJ1-5
D gene: -
CDR3 protein: CASSSEADSNQPQHF
CDR3 DNA: TGTGCCAGTAGTTCCGAGGCTGATAGCAATCAGCCCCAGCATTTT

V gene: TRBV21-1
clone size: -
J gene: TRBJ2-7
D gene: -
CDR3 protein: CASSKSVEQYF
CDR3 DNA: TGTGCCAGCAGCAAATCCGTCGAGCAGTACTTC

V gene: TRBV5-1
clone size: few
J gene: TRBJ2-7
D gene: TRBD2
CDR3 protein: CASSSWTSGGYEQYF
CDR3 DNA: TGCGCCAGCAGCTCGTGGACTAGCGGGGGCTACGAGCAGTACTTC

V gene: TRBV6-5
clone size: -
J gene: TRBJ2-7
D gene: TRBD1
CDR3 protein: CASSYTRDRTYEQYF
CDR3 DNA: TGTGCCAGCAGTTACACCCGGGACAGAACCTACGAGCAGTACTTC

V gene: TRBV9
clone size: -
J gene: TRBJ2-1
D gene: TRBD2
CDR3 protein: CASSPLGRSNYNEQFF
CDR3 DNA: TGTGCCAGCAGCCCCCTCGGGAGGTCGAACTACAATGAGCAGTTCTTC

V gene: TRBV28
clone size: -
J gene: TRBJ1-2
D gene: TRBD1
CDR3 protein: CASSTATGAGYGYTF
CDR3 DNA: TGTGCCAGCAGCACCGCTACAGGGGCCGGCTATGGCTACACCTTC

V gene: TRBV5-1
clone size: -
J gene: TRBJ2-7
D gene: TRBD2
CDR3 protein: CASSLQLAGGYEQYF
CDR3 DNA: TGCGCCAGCAGCCTCCAACTAGCGGGGGGCTACGAGCAGTACTTC

V gene: TRBV19
clone size: -
J gene: TRBJ1-1
D gene: TRBD1
CDR3 protein: CASSPGRTGVGNTEAFF
CDR3 DNA: TGTGCCAGTAGTCCCGGAAGGACAGGGGTTGGGAACACTGAAGCTTTCTTT

V gene: TRBV7-9
clone size: -
J gene: TRBJ2-7
D gene: -
CDR3 protein: CASSLQGGGHEQYF
CDR3 DNA: TGTGCCAGCAGCTTGCAGGGTGGCGGCCACGAGCAGTACTTC

V gene: TRBV28
clone size: -
J gene: TRBJ2-7
D gene: -
CDR3 protein: CATQQGFYEQYF
CDR3 DNA: TGTGCCACCCAACAGGGTTTCTACGAGCAGTACTTC